The 5 T cell receptor beta chains reported below all come from one sample, sequenced in a study of T-cell memory formation after mild COVID-19. A single record per CDR3 protein comes from TCRdb applying MiXCR to the 5' RACE reads. Of 470,000 or so distinct CDR3 sequences in the sample, around 18% were seen once. The sequenced sample was PBMCs or a T cell subset sorted from them (not recorded which). Receptors were obtained from an adult woman who had mild COVID-19 (a few samples of this study predate the infection). Cell type and time point are not known.

The CDR3 nucleotides read TGTGCCAGCAGGCAGGGTCTTGACTACGCGAACACCGGGGAGCTGTTTTTT. As protein: CASRQGLDYANTGELFF. The chain recombines TRBV27 with TRBJ2-2; D is tentatively TRBD1 or TRBD2 (5 bases each). Germline CDR1 reads MNHEY; CDR2 reads SMNVEV (reference sequence). V lost 6 bases to trimming and J lost 0 bases, with 17 bases between them. The CDR3 has 17 amino acids.

This clonotype was picked up a small number of times. V gene TRBV2 combines with J gene TRBJ1-3; perhaps TRBD1 as D (5 bases). The ends were cut back, 5 bases at V and 0 bases at J, with 14 bases in the middle. CDR3 length: 16 residues. In germline, CDR1 is SNHLY, CDR2 FYNNEI. Written as DNA, the CDR3 is TGTGCCAGCAGTCCCCAAGACAGCCTCTCTGGAAACACCATATATTTT. Amino acids: CASSPQDSLSGNTIYF. The entire variable domain, with the rest obtained from reference TRBV2 and TRBJ1-3, is as follows: EPEVTQTPSHQVTQMGQEVILRCVPISNHLYFYWYRQILGQKVEFLVSFYNNEISEKSEIFDDQFSVERPDGSNFTLKIRSTKLEDSAMYFCASSPQDSLSGNTIYFGEGSWLTVV.

This clonotype was observed a few times. The V call is TRBV3-1, the J call TRBJ2-5; TRBD1 aligns across 7 bases. The CDR3 runs 12 residues. The trim removed 9 bases at V and 0 bases at J, leaving 1 base unmatched. Germline assignment: CDR1 LGHDT and CDR2 YNNKEL (reference sequence). CDR3 DNA: TGTGCCAGAGGGACAGACCAAGAGACCCAGTACTTC. Its translation: CARGTDQETQYF.

In its sample, this clonotype was seen a few times. The rearrangement uses TRBV19 and TRBJ2-7, with a weak D call TRBD2 (6 bases). Germline CDR1 reads LNHDA; CDR2 reads SQIVND (reference sequence). The CDR3 totals 15 residues. V was shortened by 6 bases and J by 2 bases, with 17 bases between the two germline ends. The DNA for the CDR3 is TGTGCCAGTAGCCGAGAGGCAGGCGGGGCCTACGAGCAGTACTTC. This translates into CASSREAGGAYEQYF. The full variable domain, completed using reference TRBV19 and TRBJ2-7, is DGGITQSPKYLFRKEGQNVTLSCEQNLNHDAMYWYRQDPGQGLRLIYYSQIVNDFQKGDIAEGYSVSREKKESFPLTVTSAQKNPTAFYLCASSREAGGAYEQYFGPGTRLTVT.

The chain combines TRBV5-5 with TRBJ1-1; D is perhaps TRBD1 (5 bases). This CDR3 is 13 amino acids long. Trimming removed 4 bases at V and 1 base at J, with 8 bases between. Germline V CDR1 and CDR2: SGHKS, YYEKEE (reference sequence). CDR3: CASSPQANTEAFF. CDR3 sequence (DNA): TGTGCCAGCAGCCCACAGGCGAACACTGAAGCTTTCTTT. The whole variable domain, filled in from reference TRBV5-5 and TRBJ1-1, reads DAGVTQSPTHLIKTRGQQVTLRCSPISGHKSVSWYQQVLGQGPQFIFQYYEKEERGRGNFPDRFSARQFPNYSSELNVNALLLGDSALYLCASSPQANTEAFFGQGTRLTVV.